This T cell receptor (beta chain) was retrieved from a study of T cell responses to AZD1222 COVID-19 vaccine. Study-level findings and limits: Per reports, nearly half of all spike-specific TCRs target regions that are unmutated in variants.

The sample holds many counts of this clone. Its cognate antigen is unknown. V lost 5 bases and J 3 bases, leaving 5 bases between the germline ends. The CDR3 has 11 residues. Germline V gives CDR1 KGHSH, CDR2 LQKENI. Here immunoSEQ multiplex PCR was the method, and the copy in TCRdb shows in-frame clones only, minus some. The sample shows approximately 120,000 clones, 85% of them seen only once. J is TRBJ2-7 and V is TRBV18; D is undetermined. Sequenced here: peripheral blood, sampled 28 days after the second AZD1222 dose. The sequence came from an adult who received the AZD1222 COVID-19 vaccine. CDR3 residues: CASSADYEQYF. In nucleotides, the CDR3 is TGTGCCAGCTCAGCTGACTACGAGCAGTACTTC.